The clone carrying this TCR beta chain has a handful of counts. Antigen specificity is unknown. CD8+CD57+ cell expansion had been shown by flow cytometry in patients chosen for sequencing. The record originates from a study of CD8+CD57+ T cells in acquired aplastic anemia. Germline CDR1 SNHLY, CDR2 FYNNEI. The ends were cut back, 6 bases at V and 7 bases at J, with 13 bases in the middle. The CDR3 is 13 amino acids. Study results and caveats: Found in both controls and patients were around 30 CD8+ CDR3 sequences. Researchers reported that CD8+ Simpson's diversity was not significantly different in patients versus controls.

According to the study, genomic DNA was the template for TCR beta VDJ and CDR3 profiling. TCRdb ran MiXCR on the reads and lists one entry per CDR3 protein. The table has roughly 500,000 distinct CDR3 sequences, under 40% seen once. The sequencing sample was made of sorted CD4+, CD8+, or CD8+CD57+ T cells (not recorded which) from PBMCs. This receptor was taken from a human donor with aplastic anemia. This chain connects TRBV2 to TRBJ1-5; D not certain. CDR3 DNA: TGTGCCAGCAGCCGGGATGCCTTGCAGCCCCAGCATTTT. Residues: CASSRDALQPQHF.